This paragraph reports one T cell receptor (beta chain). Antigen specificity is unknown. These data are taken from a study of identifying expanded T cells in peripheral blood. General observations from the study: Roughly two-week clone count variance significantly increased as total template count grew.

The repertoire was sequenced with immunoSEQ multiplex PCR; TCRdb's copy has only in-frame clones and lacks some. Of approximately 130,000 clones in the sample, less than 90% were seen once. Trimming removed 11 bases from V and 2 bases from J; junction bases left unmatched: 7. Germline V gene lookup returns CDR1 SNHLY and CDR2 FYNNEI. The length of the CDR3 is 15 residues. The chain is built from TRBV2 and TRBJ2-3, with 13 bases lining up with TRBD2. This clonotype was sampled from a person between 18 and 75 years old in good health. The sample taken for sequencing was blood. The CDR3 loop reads CAAGGTSGATDTQYF. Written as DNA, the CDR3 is TGTGCCGCTGGGGGGACTAGCGGGGCCACAGATACGCAGTATTTT.